The rows below give T cell receptor beta chains drawn from one sample of a study of CD8 T cells in Susac syndrome. TCRdb re-called the immunoSEQ multiplex PCR reads through MiXCR, storing one row per CDR3 protein. The sample records 180,000 or so distinct CDR3 sequences, 90% to 95% being singletons. Source material: CD4+ T cells from PBMCs. Receptors originate from a human donor in good health. CDR3s include the opening cysteine and the closing phenylalanine or tryptophan. The D gene is left open where the match is weak. Size tells how often a clone was seen (once, few, many) or the class of an expanded clone, and some rows leave it out.

size	D	J	V	CDR3	DNA
-	-	TRBJ2-1	TRBV7-7	CASSSDSVAEQFF	TGTGCTAGCAGCTCAGATAGCGTGGCCGAGCAGTTCTTC
-	-	TRBJ2-2	TRBV20-1	CSAYALSGELFF	TGCAGTGCGTACGCGCTCTCCGGGGAGCTGTTTTTT
-	-	TRBJ1-5	TRBV5-4	CASSTYSDSNQPQHF	TGTGCCAGCAGCACGTACAGTGATAGCAATCAGCCCCAGCATTTT
-	TRBD1	TRBJ1-1	TRBV5-1	CASSPGQGFDTEAFF	TGCGCCAGCAGCCCGGGACAGGGGTTCGACACTGAAGCTTTCTTT
-	-	TRBJ1-5	TRBV12-3/TRBV12-4	CASSLARQPQHF	TGTGCCAGCAGTTTAGCGCGTCAGCCCCAGCATTTT
-	-	TRBJ1-5	TRBV7-2	CASSLQGEPQHF	TGTGCCAGCAGCTTACAGGGAGAGCCCCAGCATTTT
-	-	TRBJ1-1	TRBV9	CASSASTVNTEAFF	TGTGCCAGCAGCGCGTCCACAGTGAACACTGAAGCTTTCTTT
-	-	TRBJ2-5	TRBV10-3	CAISESWVTETQYF	TGTGCCATCAGTGAGTCTTGGGTTACAGAGACCCAGTACTTC
-	TRBD2	TRBJ2-1	TRBV28	CASSSPSSGIGEQFF	TGTGCCAGCAGTTCCCCCTCTAGCGGGATCGGGGAGCAGTTCTTC
once	-	TRBJ1-2	TRBV3-1	CASSQGGSRNYGYTF	TGTGCCAGCAGCCAAGGAGGGAGCCGTAACTATGGCTACACCTTC
-	-	TRBJ1-2	TRBV6-6	CASSYPGRMDGYTF	TGTGCCAGCAGTTACCCCGGCAGGATGGATGGCTACACCTTC
-	-	TRBJ2-1	TRBV24-1	CATSDLGVNEQFF	TGTGCCACCAGTGATTTGGGTGTCAATGAGCAGTTCTTC
-	TRBD2	TRBJ2-3	TRBV11-2	CASSQGGSGVTDTQYF	TGTGCCAGCAGCCAGGGCGGTAGCGGGGTCACAGATACGCAGTATTTT
-	-	TRBJ1-6	TRBV10-3	CAISEFWSGNSPLHF	TGTGCCATCAGTGAGTTTTGGTCCGGGAATTCACCCCTCCACTTT
-	-	TRBJ1-5	TRBV3-1	CASSQAVTRPQHF	TGTGCCAGCAGCCAAGCTGTTACACGGCCCCAGCATTTT
-	TRBD2	TRBJ2-3	TRBV9	CASSDTASGGTDTQYF	TGTGCCAGCAGCGACACGGCTAGCGGGGGCACAGATACGCAGTATTTT
-	TRBD1	TRBJ2-7	TRBV7-2	CASSLAPGQGVDEQYF	TGTGCCAGCAGCTTAGCACCAGGACAGGGCGTCGACGAGCAGTACTTC
-	-	TRBJ1-1	TRBV29-1	CSVARQNTEAFF	TGCAGCGTTGCTCGACAGAACACTGAAGCTTTCTTT
-	TRBD1	TRBJ2-2	TRBV9	CASSAPGQGVSGELFF	TGTGCCAGCAGCGCCCCGGGACAGGGGGTCTCCGGGGAGCTGTTTTTT
-	-	TRBJ2-3	TRBV7-2	CASSLAVGADTQYF	TGTGCCAGCAGCTTAGCTGTTGGGGCAGATACGCAGTATTTT
-	-	TRBJ1-6	TRBV30	CALALNNSPLHF	TGTGCCTTGGCTCTCAATAATTCACCCCTCCACTTT
once	-	TRBJ1-1	TRBV20-1	CSASSGEGGAEAFF	TGCAGTGCTAGTAGTGGGGAGGGGGGCGCTGAAGCTTTCTTT
-	TRBD2	TRBJ2-5	TRBV2	CASRGFSGGSETQYF	TGTGCCAGCAGGGGGTTTAGCGGGGGTTCCGAGACCCAGTACTTC
-	TRBD2	TRBJ2-7	TRBV7-9	CASSPGLAAYEQYF	TGTGCCAGCAGCCCGGGACTAGCGGCCTACGAGCAGTACTTC
-	-	TRBJ1-1	TRBV29-1	CSVEDRGNTEAFF	TGCAGCGTTGAAGACAGGGGGAACACTGAAGCTTTCTTT
-	-	TRBJ1-5	TRBV27	CASSAYREASNQPQHF	TGTGCCAGCAGTGCCTACAGGGAGGCAAGCAATCAGCCCCAGCATTTT
-	-	TRBJ2-5	TRBV20-1	CSASPQQESQYF	TGCAGTGCTAGCCCACAACAAGAGTCCCAGTACTTC
once	-	TRBJ1-5	TRBV27	CASSPVGPRPQHF	TGTGCCAGCAGTCCAGTGGGCCCGCGGCCCCAGCATTTT
-	-	TRBJ2-7	TRBV20-1	CSVKRFSGGTIYEQYF	TGCAGTGTTAAGAGGTTCTCCGGCGGGACAATCTACGAGCAGTACTTC
-	-	TRBJ1-2	TRBV2	CASSEARARYHGYTF	TGTGCCAGCAGTGAAGCGCGGGCACGTTATCATGGCTACACCTTC
-	-	TRBJ1-2	TRBV27	CASSQTSPPYGYTF	TGTGCCAGCAGTCAAACGAGCCCCCCATATGGCTACACCTTC
-	TRBD1	TRBJ2-1	TRBV24-1	CATSDFGQGGYNEQFF	TGTGCCACCAGTGATTTCGGACAGGGCGGGTACAATGAGCAGTTCTTC
-	-	TRBJ2-5	TRBV5-1	CASISGTGETQYF	TGCGCCAGCATCTCGGGGACGGGGGAGACCCAGTACTTC
-	-	TRBJ2-7	TRBV28	CASSLGRRAYEQYF	TGTGCCAGCAGTTTAGGGAGGAGGGCCTACGAGCAGTACTTC
-	TRBD1	TRBJ1-5	TRBV12-3/TRBV12-4	CASGGTEGRQPQHF	TGTGCCAGCGGAGGGACAGAAGGGCGGCAGCCCCAGCATTTT
-	-	TRBJ2-7	TRBV7-9	CASSLEGSRDGYSYEQYF	TGTGCCAGCAGCTTAGAAGGGTCCCGGGACGGTTACTCCTACGAGCAGTACTTC
-	TRBD1	TRBJ2-4	TRBV29-1	CSVEPTGVKNIQYF	TGCAGCGTTGAACCGACAGGGGTCAAAAACATTCAGTACTTC
-	-	TRBJ2-1	TRBV28	CASSWAAKNEQFF	TGTGCCAGCAGTTGGGCAGCAAAGAATGAGCAGTTCTTC
-	TRBD1	TRBJ1-1	TRBV29-1	CSYKYAGQGQGGAFF	TGCAGCTATAAGTATGCGGGACAGGGGCAAGGTGGAGCTTTCTTT
-	TRBD1	TRBJ2-7	TRBV4-1	CASSQGIGTGTGTYEQYF	TGCGCCAGCAGCCAAGGTATAGGAACCGGGACAGGGACCTACGAGCAGTACTTC
once	TRBD1	TRBJ1-1	TRBV7-2	CASSFSLTGGTEAFF	TGTGCCAGCAGCTTTAGTCTAACAGGGGGGACTGAAGCTTTCTTT
-	-	TRBJ2-1	TRBV12-3/TRBV12-4	CASRVTGSTGEFF	TGTGCCAGCAGGGTAACAGGGTCGACGGGAGAGTTCTTC
once	-	TRBJ2-7	TRBV7-9	CASSSGTTTPYEQYF	TGTGCCAGCAGCTCGGGGACGACGACACCCTACGAGCAGTACTTC
-	-	TRBJ2-2	TRBV18	CASSRRRAGELFF	TGTGCCAGCTCACGGAGACGGGCCGGGGAGCTGTTTTTT
-	-	TRBJ2-7	TRBV27	CASSLDGRYEQYF	TGTGCCAGCAGTTTGGATGGTCGCTACGAGCAGTACTTC
-	-	TRBJ2-7	TRBV29-1	CSAPAGGYEQYF	TGCAGCGCCCCGGCCGGGGGATACGAGCAGTACTTC
-	-	TRBJ2-3	TRBV6-5	CASGSTDTQYF	TGTGCCAGCGGGAGCACAGATACGCAGTATTTT
-	TRBD1	TRBJ1-6	TRBV20-1	CSAPGQGNNSPLHF	TGCAGTGCTCCGGGACAGGGGAATAATTCACCCCTCCACTTT
-	-	TRBJ1-2	TRBV30	CAWTPGIANYGYTF	TGTGCCTGGACGCCGGGGATCGCTAACTATGGCTACACCTTC
-	-	TRBJ1-1	TRBV20-1	CSARLTGVDTEAFF	TGCAGTGCTAGACTAACCGGAGTGGACACTGAAGCTTTCTTT
-	-	TRBJ1-2	TRBV30	CACSMGDYGYTF	TGTGCCTGCTCTATGGGGGATTATGGCTACACCTTC
once	-	TRBJ2-7	TRBV5-6	CASSLGVATGEQYF	TGTGCCAGCAGCTTGGGAGTCGCGACCGGGGAGCAGTACTTC
-	-	TRBJ2-1	TRBV6-5	CASSFKRSLLDEQFF	TGTGCCAGCAGTTTTAAGCGCTCCCTCTTGGATGAGCAGTTCTTC
-	-	TRBJ1-1	TRBV6-2/TRBV6-3	CASKGVGLYTEAFF	TGTGCCTCGAAAGGGGTCGGACTTTACACTGAAGCTTTCTTT
-	-	TRBJ1-5	TRBV4-3	CASSQGIPYSNQPQHF	TGCGCCAGCAGCCAGGGGATTCCCTATAGCAATCAGCCCCAGCATTTT
-	TRBD1	TRBJ2-7	TRBV7-9	CASSSQGVSQYF	TGTGCCAGCAGCTCCCAGGGGGTGTCCCAGTACTTC
once	-	TRBJ1-5	TRBV2	CASRGFDNQPQHF	TGTGCCAGCAGGGGGTTCGATAATCAGCCCCAGCATTTT